This T cell receptor beta chain appears in the sequencing data of a study of tumor-infiltrating lymphocytes in oesophageal squamous cell carcinoma. This clonotype was recorded at least ten times. Between the trimmed V and J ends, which lost 5 bases and 6 bases, there was a span of 13 bases. Germline V lookup: CDR1 MNHNS, CDR2 SASEGT. The CDR3 is made up of 14 amino acids. TCRdb ran MiXCR on the PCR reads and lists one entry per CDR3 protein. The sample includes thousands of distinct CDR3 sequences, 15% to 17% of them seen just once. The receptor comes from a male donor with esophageal squamous cell carcinoma. The material sequenced was blood. V is TRBV6-1 and J is TRBJ2-2, with unresolved D. The chain's CDR3 is CASSPTGGAGELFF. The CDR3 nucleotides are TGTGCCAGCAGTCCGACGGGTGGTGCCGGGGAGCTGTTTTTT.